Listed below are T cell receptor beta chains from one sample, sequenced in a study of blood T cell repertoires in COVID-19. TCRdb's table, derived via immunoSEQ multiplex PCR, lists solely in-frame clones and lacks some. Altogether 250,000 to 300,000 clones are present, around four fifths being singletons, with the ten largest covering about 4.6%. What was sequenced was peripheral blood. These receptors were obtained from a man in his fifties or sixties who had recovered from COVID-19. CDR3s include the opening cysteine and the closing phenylalanine or tryptophan. A D gene is named only where the DNA matches it firmly. Size tells how often a clone was seen (once, few, many) or the class of an expanded clone, and some rows leave it out.

j_call | clone_size | v_call | d_call | cdr3_aa | cdr3_nt
TRBJ2-7 | NA | TRBV5-1 | TRBD2 | CASSLASVAGMNEQYF | TGCGCCAGCAGCTTGGCCTCGGTAGCGGGGATGAACGAGCAGTACTTC
TRBJ2-7 | NA | TRBV11-2 | TRBD1 | CASSPDRASSYEQYF | TGTGCCAGCAGCCCGGACAGGGCCAGCTCCTACGAGCAGTACTTC
TRBJ2-1 | NA | TRBV19 | TRBD2 | CASSQTGTSGSRAWEQFF | TGTGCCAGTAGCCAGACCGGGACTAGCGGGAGTCGGGCCTGGGAGCAGTTCTTC
TRBJ2-3 | NA | TRBV30 | NA | CAWSVRTEGQYF | TGTGCCTGGAGTGTTCGGACAGAGGGGCAGTATTTT
TRBJ2-4 | NA | TRBV12-3/TRBV12-4 | TRBD2 | CASTKGLAGVQYF | TGTGCCAGCACCAAGGGACTAGCGGGGGTTCAGTACTTC
TRBJ2-5 | few | TRBV18 | NA | CASSPRTAGETQYF | TGTGCCAGCTCACCGCGGACCGCGGGGGAGACCCAGTACTTC
TRBJ1-1 | NA | TRBV13 | TRBD1 | CASSMEGGGGRAEAFF | TGTGCCAGCAGCATGGAAGGTGGAGGGGGCCGGGCTGAAGCTTTCTTT
TRBJ2-1 | NA | TRBV2 | TRBD2 | CASIGLAYEQFF | TGTGCCAGCATCGGACTAGCCTATGAGCAGTTCTTC
TRBJ2-7 | few | TRBV4-1 | TRBD2 | CASSQDTSGRYEQYF | TGCGCCAGCAGCCAGGACACAAGCGGGAGGTACGAGCAGTACTTC
TRBJ1-1 | NA | TRBV11-2 | TRBD1 | CASSFGQVNTEAFF | TGTGCCAGCAGCTTCGGACAGGTTAACACTGAAGCTTTCTTT
TRBJ1-3 | NA | TRBV2 | NA | CASSETTVNSGNTIYF | TGTGCCAGCAGTGAAACGACAGTCAACTCTGGAAACACCATATATTTT
TRBJ2-3 | NA | TRBV19 | NA | CASRRPRTDTQYF | TGTGCCAGTAGGCGGCCCCGGACAGATACGCAGTATTTT
TRBJ2-3 | NA | TRBV13 | NA | CASSRDLSVDTQYF | TGTGCCAGCAGCAGGGACTTGAGTGTAGATACGCAGTATTTT
TRBJ2-7 | NA | TRBV12-3/TRBV12-4 | NA | CASSLGPQYF | TGTGCCAGCAGTCTAGGGCCGCAGTACTTC
TRBJ2-1 | NA | TRBV6-4 | NA | CASSPIASSYNEQFF | TGTGCCAGCAGCCCCATAGCGAGCTCCTACAATGAGCAGTTCTTC
TRBJ2-7 | NA | TRBV5-1 | NA | CASSPDVPLSGEQYF | TGCGCCAGCAGCCCTGATGTGCCTCTTTCCGGCGAGCAGTACTTC
TRBJ1-2 | NA | TRBV6-5 | TRBD1 | CASSGQGPGNYGYTF | TGTGCCAGCAGCGGACAGGGACCAGGCAACTATGGCTACACCTTC
TRBJ2-7 | few | TRBV19 | NA | CASSRGQAYEQYF | TGTGCCAGTTCCCGAGGACAAGCCTACGAGCAGTACTTC
TRBJ1-2 | NA | TRBV7-9 | TRBD1 | CASSLTGFYGYTF | TGTGCCAGCAGCTTGACAGGGTTCTATGGCTACACCTTC
TRBJ2-3 | NA | TRBV5-4 | TRBD2 | CASGNLAGVPLVGTDTQYF | TGTGCCAGCGGCAATCTAGCGGGAGTTCCGCTGGTGGGCACAGATACGCAGTATTTT
TRBJ2-1 | NA | TRBV30 | NA | CAWSSYGTPYNEQFF | TGTGCCTGGAGCTCTTACGGGACACCTTACAATGAGCAGTTCTTC
TRBJ2-5 | NA | TRBV7-2 | TRBD2 | CASSFAGTRETQYF | TGTGCCAGCAGCTTTGCCGGGACTAGGGAGACCCAGTACTTC
TRBJ2-2 | NA | TRBV28 | NA | CASWSGFAGELFF | TGTGCCAGCTGGTCGGGGTTCGCCGGGGAGCTGTTTTTT
TRBJ2-2 | NA | TRBV27 | TRBD2 | CASPQAGTSGRKNTGELFF | TGTGCCAGCCCCCAAGCGGGGACTAGCGGGAGGAAGAACACCGGGGAGCTGTTTTTT
TRBJ2-7 | NA | TRBV28 | NA | CASSSTPGYEQYF | TGTGCCAGCAGCTCAACTCCGGGCTACGAGCAGTACTTC
TRBJ2-7 | NA | TRBV30 | TRBD2 | CAGVAGGRSYEQYF | TGTGCCGGAGTAGCGGGAGGGCGGTCTTACGAGCAGTACTTC
TRBJ2-5 | NA | TRBV27 | NA | CASSLAGYETQYF | TGTGCCAGCAGTTTGGCGGGTTATGAGACCCAGTACTTC
TRBJ1-1 | few | TRBV19 | NA | CASSIGDQAWAFF | TGTGCCAGTAGTATAGGCGACCAAGCGTGGGCTTTCTTT
TRBJ2-3 | NA | TRBV2 | TRBD1 | CASNRQGATDTQYF | TGTGCCAGCAATAGACAGGGGGCAACAGATACGCAGTATTTT
TRBJ1-6 | few | TRBV6-5 | TRBD1 | CASRGTGGSPLHF | TGTGCCAGCAGAGGGACAGGCGGGTCACCCCTCCACTTT
TRBJ2-3 | few | TRBV7-2 | TRBD2 | CASSDVAGAHTDTQYF | TGTGCCAGCAGCGACGTAGCGGGGGCCCACACAGATACGCAGTATTTT
TRBJ2-1 | NA | TRBV28 | TRBD2 | CASSKDIRISGGAYNEQFF | TGTGCCAGCAGTAAGGACATCAGAATTAGCGGGGGGGCCTACAATGAGCAGTTCTTC
TRBJ2-7 | NA | TRBV19 | TRBD2 | CASRGLAGAYEQYF | TGTGCCAGTAGAGGACTAGCGGGGGCCTACGAGCAGTACTTC
TRBJ2-1 | NA | TRBV7-2 | NA | CASSATAYNEQFF | TGTGCCAGCAGCGCGACAGCTTACAATGAGCAGTTCTTC
TRBJ2-1 | NA | TRBV27 | TRBD2 | CASSWGGTYNEQFF | TGTGCCAGCAGTTGGGGGGGGACCTACAATGAGCAGTTCTTC
TRBJ1-3 | NA | TRBV6-5 | TRBD1 | CASSVTQGWYTIYF | TGTGCCAGCAGCGTAACACAGGGGTGGTACACCATATATTTT
TRBJ2-1 | NA | TRBV19 | NA | CASSTGYSYNEQFF | TGTGCCAGTAGTACAGGTTACTCCTACAATGAGCAGTTCTTC
TRBJ2-2 | NA | TRBV18 | TRBD1 | CASSPLGQARTGELFF | TGTGCCAGCTCACCTTTGGGACAGGCGCGCACCGGGGAGCTGTTTTTT
TRBJ2-2 | NA | TRBV19 | TRBD1 | CASTGTGVTGELFF | TGTGCCAGTACCGGGACAGGGGTTACCGGGGAGCTGTTTTTT
TRBJ2-5 | NA | TRBV10-1 | TRBD2 | CASSLTSGGFQETQYF | TGCGCCAGCAGCCTGACTAGCGGGGGGTTCCAAGAGACCCAGTACTTC